Listed below are T cell receptor beta chains from one sample, sequenced in a study of cytomegalovirus exposure and HLA in healthy donors. The protocol was immunoSEQ multiplex PCR, while the TCRdb copy is restricted to in-frame clones and leaves out a portion. The sample includes over 100,000 clones, roughly 90% of them seen just once. Sequencing used PBMCs. The receptor set was obtained from a woman aged 18-30 years in good health and CMV-seronegative. Each CDR3 is given with its conserved first and last residue. D genes are given only for firm matches. Only part of the rows carry a size: once, few, many, or a class if the clone is expanded.

abundance,d_gene,v_gene,j_gene,CDR3aa,CDR3nt
.,.,TRBV5-1,TRBJ1-5,CASSFGGGGNQPQHF,TGCGCCAGCAGCTTCGGGGGGGGCGGCAATCAGCCCCAGCATTTT
once,.,TRBV4-2,TRBJ2-2,CASSHGDRRETGELFF,TGTGCCAGCAGCCACGGCGACAGGAGAGAAACCGGGGAGCTGTTTTTT
.,.,TRBV19,TRBJ1-5,CASSQFGQGNQPQHF,TGTGCCAGTAGCCAGTTTGGACAAGGAAATCAGCCCCAGCATTTT
.,.,TRBV11-3,TRBJ1-6,CASSLSGEGSPLHF,TGTGCCAGCAGCTTATCTGGGGAGGGATCACCCCTCCACTTT
few,.,TRBV6-5,TRBJ2-7,CASSGRGYEQYF,TGTGCCAGCAGTGGGCGGGGTTACGAGCAGTACTTC
many,TRBD2,TRBV7-2,TRBJ2-4,CASSLVAGVHLDGIQYF,TGTGCCAGCAGCTTAGTAGCGGGGGTACACCTCGACGGCATTCAGTACTTC
.,TRBD1,TRBV4-2,TRBJ1-4,CASSQGQGHEKLFF,TGTGCCAGCAGCCAAGGACAGGGTCATGAAAAACTGTTTTTT
.,.,TRBV6-1,TRBJ2-7,CASSRGEQYF,TGTGCCAGCAGTAGAGGCGAGCAGTACTTC
.,TRBD1,TRBV5-1,TRBJ2-7,CASSFTGGRSYEQYF,TGCGCCAGCAGCTTTACAGGGGGCCGCTCCTACGAGCAGTACTTC
once,TRBD2,TRBV7-8,TRBJ2-2,CASRTSGGAGFTGELFF,TGTGCCAGTCGCACTAGCGGGGGGGCCGGGTTCACCGGGGAGCTGTTTTTT
once,.,TRBV27,TRBJ2-6,CASSLSELDIRANVLTF,TGTGCCAGCAGTTTATCGGAGCTGGACATAAGGGCCAACGTCCTGACTTTC
.,.,TRBV28,TRBJ1-4,CASSLYATNEKLFF,TGTGCCAGCAGTCTTTATGCAACTAATGAAAAACTGTTTTTT
.,TRBD1,TRBV13,TRBJ1-1,CASSSDRVGTEAFF,TGTGCCAGCAGCTCGGACAGGGTCGGGACTGAAGCTTTCTTT
few,TRBD1,TRBV30,TRBJ2-4,CAWKALQGSAKNIQYF,TGTGCCTGGAAGGCCCTACAGGGGTCAGCCAAAAACATTCAGTACTTC
few,TRBD1,TRBV9,TRBJ1-1,CASGQGTEAFF,TGTGCCAGTGGACAGGGTACTGAAGCTTTCTTT
.,TRBD1,TRBV5-1,TRBJ1-1,CASSLTGDTEAFF,TGCGCCAGCAGCCTGACAGGGGACACTGAAGCTTTCTTT
.,.,TRBV30,TRBJ2-1,CAWNRRQFVQFF,TGTGCCTGGAACAGACGGCAATTCGTGCAGTTCTTC
.,.,TRBV7-3,TRBJ2-7,CASSSAGGSEQYF,TGTGCCAGCAGCTCCGCAGGGGGGAGCGAGCAGTACTTC
.,.,TRBV7-3,TRBJ2-2,CASSLNTAWSGELFF,TGTGCCAGCAGCTTGAACACAGCCTGGTCTGGGGAGCTGTTTTTT
.,.,TRBV5-1,TRBJ1-3,CASSRTALGSGNTIYF,TGCGCCAGCAGCCGGACAGCCCTTGGGTCTGGAAACACCATATATTTT
.,.,TRBV14,TRBJ2-7,CASRGGVSYEQYF,TGTGCCAGCCGTGGAGGGGTTTCCTACGAGCAGTACTTC
.,TRBD1,TRBV7-9,TRBJ1-4,CASSTRTGLSTNEKLFF,TGTGCCAGCAGTACCCGGACAGGGCTCTCAACTAATGAAAAACTGTTTTTT
.,.,TRBV13,TRBJ1-2,CASSLGAYGYTF,TGTGCCAGCAGCTTAGGAGCGTATGGCTACACCTTC
once,TRBD2,TRBV5-6,TRBJ2-5,CASSQRRGRSETQYF,TGTGCCAGCAGCCAGAGACGCGGGAGGTCGGAGACCCAGTACTTC